A selection of T cell receptor beta chains follows, all from one sample in a study of cytomegalovirus exposure and HLA in healthy donors. Profiled with immunoSEQ multiplex PCR; TCRdb holds only in-frame clones, not every one. The sample lists 150,000 or so clones; roughly nine tenths were seen once. Source material: PBMCs. The receptors derive from a woman between 18 and 30 years old in good health and CMV-seronegative. Each CDR3 is given with its conserved first and last residue. A D gene is named only where the DNA matches it firmly. Clone size appears in some rows only: once, few, many, or a class for an expanded clone.

15	TRBV10-3	.	TRBJ2-4	.	TGTGCCATCAGTGCGGCAGGGGCGGGCAAAAACATTCAGTACTTC	CAISAAGAGKNIQYF
15	TRBV5-6	.	TRBJ1-4	.	TGTGCCAGCAGCTTTTTGGGACTCGATAATGAAAAACTGTTTTTT	CASSFLGLDNEKLFF
15	TRBV15	.	TRBJ2-2	TRBD2	TGTGCCACCAGCTTCCGGGGGGGGGACACCGGGGAGCTGTTTTTT	CATSFRGGDTGELFF
13	TRBV12-5	.	TRBJ2-1	TRBD1	TGTGCTAGCGGGCGGGACAGGGGCAATGAGCAGTTCTTC	CASGRDRGNEQFF
15	TRBV6-5	.	TRBJ1-2	TRBD1	TGTGCCAGCAGTTACTCGGAGACAGGGATAGGGGGCTACACCTTC	CASSYSETGIGGYTF
14	TRBV6-5	.	TRBJ1-3	TRBD1	TGTGCCAGCAGTCACAGGGGTACTGGAAACACCATATATTTT	CASSHRGTGNTIYF
12	TRBV6-6	.	TRBJ1-2	.	TGTGCCAGTGTCCGGGAGGGTTATGGCTACACCTTC	CASVREGYGYTF
14	TRBV11-2	few	TRBJ1-6	.	TGTGCCAGCAGCTTCCAGGGCTATAATTCACCCCTCCACTTT	CASSFQGYNSPLHF
16	TRBV13	once	TRBJ2-1	TRBD1	TGTGCCAGCAGCTTCAGGACAGGGGGCTCCTACAATGAGCAGTTCTTC	CASSFRTGGSYNEQFF
15	TRBV6-5	.	TRBJ1-6	TRBD1	TGTGCCAGCAGTTACTGGGGACAGGGCAACTCACCCCTCCACTTT	CASSYWGQGNSPLHF
15	TRBV28	.	TRBJ1-2	TRBD1	TGTGCCAGCACGATCGTTGGGGGACAGGGATCTGGCTACACCTTC	CASTIVGGQGSGYTF
13	TRBV2	.	TRBJ2-7	.	TGTGCCAGCAGTGAGTCGCGGGGACGGGAGCAGTACTTC	CASSESRGREQYF
14	TRBV19	.	TRBJ1-5	TRBD1	TGTGCCAGTAGTACATGGGACAGGCTCTCGACCCAGCATTTT	CASSTWDRLSTQHF
14	TRBV27	.	TRBJ1-1	TRBD1	TGTGCCACCTCACCCGGACAGGGGCTGAATGAAGCTTTCTTT	CATSPGQGLNEAFF
13	TRBV18	.	TRBJ1-1	.	TGTGCCAGCTCCCCAAGCTACGTCGTCGAAGCTTTCTTT	CASSPSYVVEAFF
14	TRBV7-9	.	TRBJ1-4	TRBD1	TGTGCCAGCAGCTTAGGGACAGGAGGTGAAAAACTGTTTTTT	CASSLGTGGEKLFF
15	TRBV5-1	.	TRBJ1-2	.	TGCGCCAGCAGCTTGGATTCCTCACTGGACTATGGCTACACCTTC	CASSLDSSLDYGYTF
15	TRBV6-5	.	TRBJ1-6	TRBD1	TGTGCCAGCAGTAGGACAGGGGACTATAATTCACCCCTCCACTTT	CASSRTGDYNSPLHF
13	TRBV5-6	.	TRBJ1-2	.	TGTGCCAGCAGCTTAAGGGCCTCGGGGGGCTACACCTTC	CASSLRASGGYTF
15	TRBV5-4	.	TRBJ1-1	.	TGTGCCAGCAGCGCGATCGTTGACAGCAACACTGAAGCTTTCTTT	CASSAIVDSNTEAFF
15	TRBV11-2	.	TRBJ2-1	TRBD2	TGTGCCAGCAGCCGGGGACTAGCGGGAATAGATGAGCAGTTCTTC	CASSRGLAGIDEQFF
18	TRBV9	.	TRBJ1-2	.	TGTGCCAGCAGCGTAGACCCACCCCGTTCGGGGTTCGACTATGGCTACACCTTC	CASSVDPPRSGFDYGYTF
13	TRBV5-4	.	TRBJ2-5	.	TGTGCCAGCAGCTCCCCGGGCCAAGAGACCCAGTACTTC	CASSSPGQETQYF
14	TRBV27	.	TRBJ1-2	.	TGTGCCAGCAGTTTTTTAACAGGGTCCTATGGCTACACCTTC	CASSFLTGSYGYTF
11	TRBV20-1	.	TRBJ2-1	.	TGCAGTGCTAGAACATCTCCTGAGCAGTTCTTC	CSARTSPEQFF
16	TRBV7-7	.	TRBJ2-1	TRBD2	TGTGCCAGCAGCTTAAACGCTCCGGGGGGGGGCGGTGAGCAGTTCTTC	CASSLNAPGGGGEQFF
13	TRBV19	.	TRBJ1-2	TRBD1	TGTGCCAGTAGCTACCGGGACAGTGGAACGGGGGCCTTC	CASSYRDSGTGAF
13	TRBV19	.	TRBJ1-1	.	TGTGCCAGTAGTATAGGAGAGTTCACTGAAGCTTTCTTT	CASSIGEFTEAFF
14	TRBV10-1	.	TRBJ2-7	TRBD1	TGCGCCAGCAGTGAGACCAGGGGGAAAGGCGAGCAGTACTTC	CASSETRGKGEQYF
16	TRBV5-1	.	TRBJ2-1	TRBD1	TGCGCCAGCAGCTTGGAAGGGGGCGGCTCCTACAATGAGCAGTTCTTC	CASSLEGGGSYNEQFF
14	TRBV9	.	TRBJ2-7	.	TGTGCCAGCAGCGCCAACGACAGGCCCTCCGAGCAGTACTTC	CASSANDRPSEQYF
16	TRBV7-9	.	TRBJ1-5	.	TGTGCCAGCAGCCCCCAAGCCACAGGCTTCAATCAGCCCCAGCATTTT	CASSPQATGFNQPQHF
14	TRBV5-5	.	TRBJ2-7	TRBD1	TGTGCCAGCAGCTTAGGGACAGGGGGCTACGAGCAGTACTTC	CASSLGTGGYEQYF